These 9 T cell receptor beta chains share one sample of origin, sequenced in a study of CD8 T cells in Susac syndrome (dated by TCRdb to the late 2010s). Library method: the immunoSEQ multiplex PCR assay. RNA was extracted using the RNeasy kit, and roughly 0.5 to 1 microgram was reverse transcribed with random hexamers. The public reads were reprocessed in TCRdb via fastp at Q25 and MiXCR, keeping in-frame beta chains. All rows with the same CDR3 protein become a single entry with the most common DNA and genes. Here the sample has hundreds of thousands of distinct CDR3 sequences; about 95% occur a single time. The ten most abundant clones make up 0.095% of the sample. Sequenced material: CD4+ T cells from PBMCs. The source is a human donor with multiple sclerosis.

The chain carries TRBV12-5 and TRBJ2-2, with D tentatively TRBD1 (6 bases). CDR1 is LGHNT and CDR2 is FRNRAP in the germline V gene. Trimming took 7 bases from V and 6 from J, leaving 9 bases between them. This CDR3 comprises 12 residues. CDR3 DNA sequence: TGTGCTAGTGCCCCAGGGGCCGGGGAGCTGTTTTTT. Its protein product is CASAPGAGELFF. Combining the CDR3 with reference TRBV12-5 and TRBJ2-2 gives the whole variable domain DARVTQTPRHKVTEMGQEVTMRCQPILGHNTVFWYRQTMMQGLELLAYFRNRAPLDDSGMPKDRFSAEMPDATLATLKIQPSEPRDSAVYFCASAPGAGELFFGEGSRLTVL.

The rearrangement links TRBV7-6 to TRBJ2-3; 9 nucleotides line up with TRBD2. The V and J ends lost 2 bases and 2 bases, in that order; junction bases with no gene match: 5. CDR3 length: 16 residues. Germline V lookup: CDR1 SGHVS, CDR2 FNYEAQ. The CDR3 DNA is TGTGCCAGCAGCTTATTGGCTAGCGGGGACACAGATACGCAGTATTTT. It is translated as CASSLLASGDTDTQYF.

This chain connects TRBV30 to TRBJ1-1, with TRBD1 matching 9 bases. Germline V gives CDR1 GTSNPN, CDR2 SVGIG (reference sequence). The V segment lost 1 base and the J segment 4 bases; nucleotides outside the gene matches: 4. The CDR3 loop spans 14 amino acids. The CDR3 loop reads CAWSGDRAGTEAFF. In DNA form, the CDR3 reads TGTGCCTGGAGTGGGGACAGGGCGGGCACTGAAGCTTTCTTT.

The rearrangement joins TRBV30 to TRBJ2-1; D is possibly TRBD2 (5 bases). The CDR3 covers 13 residues. Germline CDR1 and CDR2: GTSNPN and SVGIG (reference sequence). Trimming removed 4 bases at V and 5 bases at J, with 12 bases between. The CDR3 sequence is CAWIWAGDNEQFF. The CDR3 nucleotides are TGTGCCTGGATTTGGGCGGGTGACAATGAGCAGTTCTTC.

V usage is TRBV18 and J usage is TRBJ1-6; TRBD1 matches 10 bases. The V gene's germline CDR1 is KGHSH and CDR2 LQKENI. CDR3 length: 16 amino acids. After removal of 1 base from V and 5 bases from J, the junction contained 2 bases not matched to a gene. CDR3 coding DNA: TGTGCCAGCTCACCACAAGGGACAGGGGATAATTCACCCCTCCACTTT. Translated: CASSPQGTGDNSPLHF. The full variable domain, in which reference TRBV18 and TRBJ1-6 provide the parts outside the CDR3, is NAGVMQNPRHLVRRRGQEARLRCSPMKGHSHVYWYRQLPEEGLKFMVYLQKENIIDESGMPKERFSAEFPKEGPSILRIQQVVRGDSAAYFCASSPQGTGDNSPLHFGNGTRLTVT.

The genes are TRBV7-7 and TRBJ1-2; tentative D call: TRBD1 (6 bases). Germline values: CDR1 SSHAT, CDR2 FNYEAQ (reference sequence). CDR3 length equals 15 residues. V was clipped by 5 bases and J by 4 bases, with 17 bases between them. The CDR3 DNA reads TGTGCCAGCAGCCGAGGGGGTGACAGCCCCTATGGCTACACCTTC. This translates into CASSRGGDSPYGYTF.

The chain employs TRBV20-1 and TRBJ2-7, with D possibly matching TRBD2 (6 bases). The germline V gene has CDR1 DFQATT and CDR2 SNEGSKA (reference sequence). V was cut by 3 bases and J by 8 bases, with 14 bases left in between. This CDR3 is built from 12 residues. As DNA, the CDR3 is TGCAGTGCTAGGGACTATCTACGGCAGCAGTACTTC. Its translation: CSARDYLRQQYF.

The chain employs TRBV3-1 and TRBJ1-1, with D uncertain. Germline assignment: CDR1 LGHDT and CDR2 YNNKEL (reference sequence). Trimming removed 3 bases from V and 4 bases from J, with 12 bases in between. The CDR3 runs to 14 residues. The CDR3 DNA follows: TGTGCCAGCAGCCAGGGCTTAGGGTCCACTGAAGCTTTCTTT. Translation gives CASSQGLGSTEAFF.

The J gene is TRBJ1-5, the V gene TRBV20-1; TRBD1 matches 8 bases. The ends lost 3 bases at V and 6 bases at J; junction bases unmatched: 10. Germline loops: CDR1 DFQATT, CDR2 SNEGSKA (reference sequence). This CDR3 comprises 15 residues. CDR3 DNA: TGCAGTGCTAGGAGGCCGACAGGGGCTATTCAGCCCCAGCATTTT. Amino acid sequence: CSARRPTGAIQPQHF.